Sequencing of this T cell receptor (beta chain) was carried out in a study of OX40 agonist ivuxolimab in advanced cancers. Turning to the overall study: The costimulatory receptor OX40 (CD134) was targeted by ivuxolimab, a fully human IgG2 agonistic monoclonal antibody. In the dose-escalation cohort, over 65% of patients were male, and the mean age was approximately 60 years, with a range of about 23 to 90. The monotherapy dose-escalation portion (N ≈ 57 patients) of the phase I ivuxolimab trial is reported in the paper. The point of sequencing TCRbeta in the periphery was to test whether ivuxolimab changed TCR sequence diversity and drove clonal T-cell expansion. Three dose-escalation patients achieved partial responses, one with hepatocellular carcinoma and two with cutaneous melanoma. Patients were allowed to have had prior anti-PD-1, anti-PD-L1 or anti-CTLA-4 therapy, and about 40% of the dose-escalation patients had been treated with checkpoint inhibitors. Intravenous ivuxolimab was administered to patients every 2 weeks at six dose levels: 0.01, 0.1, 0.3, 1.5, 3 and 10 mg/kg. Of the roughly 51 dose-escalation patients, hepatocellular carcinoma was present in about 19, melanoma in around 15, renal cell carcinoma in 9 and head and neck cancer in 9.

Genomic DNA was isolated from the sorted cells so that the TCRbeta CDR3 region could be sequenced. TCRbeta CDR3 regions were sequenced using the immunoSEQ Assay. What TCRdb holds here is the immuneACCESS table cut down to in-frame rearrangements. Part of the clones is not present; checked against another copy, under half of the missing clones reflect an unresolved V gene, and the others are unexplained. The sample contains approximately 77,000 clones, around four fifths of them found a single time. The ten top clones hold 1.5% to 2% of the sample. Patients with autoimmune disease history or receiving systemic immunosuppression were excluded from the trial. Peripheral blood for TCR sequencing was collected from all dose cohorts at baseline, on cycle 4 day 1, and on cycle 7 day 1. Samples came from an open-label, multicenter, first-in-human phase I dose-escalation trial of ivuxolimab. The trial enrolled adults with locally advanced or metastatic head and neck squamous cell, hepatocellular, melanoma or renal cell carcinoma. CD4+ and CD8+ T cells were sorted separately from peripheral blood before TCR sequencing.

In regard to this clone: This receptor's antigen is unknown. Per-base quality was not reported, and no clone a single base away is much larger than it.

The germline V gene sets CDR1 to SGHDN and CDR2 to FVKESK. The CDR3 runs 18 amino acids, cysteine and phenylalanine included. The CDR3 DNA has 54 bases and is translated from base 1. The junction shows trimming of 4 bases on V and 2 bases on J, plus 23 bases between the germline ends. The research as a whole found: At doses of 0.1 to 3.0 mg/kg, clonal expansion of both CD4+ and CD8+ T cells in blood was seen between baseline and week 6. Which antigens the clonally expanded peripheral T cells were specific for was not determined. On average, CD8+ T cells showed more expanded clones than CD4+ T cells after ivuxolimab. Low levels of normalized T-cell clonal expansion were also seen in some nonresponding patients. In the 0.1-3.0 mg/kg groups, partial responders had among the lowest normalized peripheral clonal expansion, particularly in CD8+ T cells.

In this chain, TRBV14 is recombined with TRBJ2-5, with TRBD1 perhaps the D gene, on 7 matching bases. Source: CD4+ or CD8+ T cells sorted from blood, taken in a trial of the OX40 agonist ivuxolimab. This receptor was identified in an adult with an advanced solid tumor such as melanoma, head and neck, liver or kidney cancer. The DNA sequence is TGTGCCAGCAGCCTAGACAGGGTTACAGCGGGCCGACAAGAGACCCAGTACTTC. It translates as CASSLDRVTAGRQETQYF.